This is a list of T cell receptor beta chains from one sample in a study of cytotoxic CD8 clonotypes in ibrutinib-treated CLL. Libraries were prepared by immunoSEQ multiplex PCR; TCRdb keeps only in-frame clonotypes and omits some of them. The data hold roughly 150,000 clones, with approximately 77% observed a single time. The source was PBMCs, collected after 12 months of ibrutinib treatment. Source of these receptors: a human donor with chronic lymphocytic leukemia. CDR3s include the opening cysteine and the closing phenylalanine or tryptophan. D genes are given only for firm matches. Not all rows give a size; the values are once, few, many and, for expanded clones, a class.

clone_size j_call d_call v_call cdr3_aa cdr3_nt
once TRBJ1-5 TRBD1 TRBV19 CASQRDRGHQPQHF TGTGCCAGTCAACGGGACAGGGGTCATCAGCCCCAGCATTTT
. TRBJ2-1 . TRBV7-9 CASSLQAFNDNEQFF TGTGCCAGCAGCTTACAGGCCTTCAACGACAATGAGCAGTTCTTC
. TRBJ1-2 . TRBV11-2 CASSLGSFYGYTF TGTGCCAGCAGCTTAGGGTCCTTCTATGGCTACACCTTC
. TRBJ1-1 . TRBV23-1 CASSQSWVNTEAFF TGCGCCAGCAGTCAATCATGGGTGAACACTGAAGCTTTCTTT
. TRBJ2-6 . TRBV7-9 CASSLGRSSGANVLTF TGTGCCAGCAGCTTAGGGCGATCCTCTGGGGCCAACGTCCTGACTTTC
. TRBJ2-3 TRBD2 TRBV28 CASSLSGRVLIDTQYF TGTGCCAGCAGTTTAAGCGGGAGGGTTCTCATAGATACGCAGTATTTT
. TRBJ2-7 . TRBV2 CASSEGRKGVDEQYF TGTGCCAGCAGTGAAGGCAGGAAGGGGGTCGACGAGCAGTACTTC
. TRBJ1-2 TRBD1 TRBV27 CASSSYDRGPGGYTF TGTGCCAGCAGTTCCTACGACAGGGGGCCGGGAGGCTACACCTTC
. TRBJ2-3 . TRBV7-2 CASSLLAPRPTDTQYF TGTGCCAGCAGCTTATTGGCCCCACGCCCCACAGATACGCAGTATTTT
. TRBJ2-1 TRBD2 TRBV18 CASSPSGRVNEQFF TGTGCCAGCTCCCCCAGCGGGAGAGTTAATGAGCAGTTCTTC
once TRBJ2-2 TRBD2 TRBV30 CAWPTELAGTGELFF TGTGCCTGGCCTACGGAGCTAGCGGGGACCGGGGAGCTGTTTTTT
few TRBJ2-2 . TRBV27 CASSAALVPGELFF TGTGCCAGCAGCGCGGCCCTCGTTCCCGGGGAGCTGTTTTTT
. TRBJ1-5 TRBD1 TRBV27 CASSLQGQGYQPQHF TGTGCCAGCAGTCTCCAGGGACAGGGTTATCAGCCCCAGCATTTT
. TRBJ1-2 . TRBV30 CAWTPRASYGYTF TGTGCCTGGACCCCCCGGGCCTCATATGGCTACACCTTC
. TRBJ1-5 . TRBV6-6 CASSYEGYSNQPQHF TGTGCCAGCAGTTACGAGGGGTATAGCAATCAGCCCCAGCATTTT
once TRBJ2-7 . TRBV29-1 CSARRDAEQYF TGCAGCGCCAGGAGGGACGCCGAGCAGTACTTC
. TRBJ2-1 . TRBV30 CAWSAAGVYNEQFF TGTGCCTGGAGTGCTGCGGGCGTGTACAATGAGCAGTTCTTC
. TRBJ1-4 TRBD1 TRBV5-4 CASSLLGDREGKLFF TGTGCCAGCAGCCTTTTAGGGGACAGGGAAGGAAAACTGTTTTTT
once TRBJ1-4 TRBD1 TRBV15 CATSSVSGQGTANEKLFF TGTGCCACCAGCAGTGTTTCGGGACAGGGGACGGCTAATGAAAAACTGTTTTTT
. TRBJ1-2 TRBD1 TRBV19 CASSRSRQGANYGYTF TGTGCCAGTAGTAGAAGTAGACAGGGGGCAAACTATGGCTACACCTTC
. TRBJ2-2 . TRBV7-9 CASSFRVVRNTGELFF TGTGCCAGCAGCTTCAGGGTCGTACGGAACACCGGGGAGCTGTTTTTT
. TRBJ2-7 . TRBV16 CASSLGGQAAEQYF TGTGCCAGCAGCCTAGGGGGGCAGGCGGCCGAGCAGTACTTC
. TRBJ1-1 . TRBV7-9 CASNQGTTEAFF TGTGCCAGCAACCAGGGGACCACTGAAGCTTTCTTT
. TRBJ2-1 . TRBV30 CAWSPNYNEQFF TGTGCCTGGAGTCCCAACTACAATGAGCAGTTCTTC
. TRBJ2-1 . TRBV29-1 CSVVVPEQFF TGCAGCGTTGTGGTGCCTGAGCAGTTCTTC
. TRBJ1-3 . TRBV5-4 CASSPTQGSGNTIYF TGTGCCAGCAGCCCGACCCAGGGCTCTGGAAACACCATATATTTT
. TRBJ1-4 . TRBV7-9 CASSVGSTGTTNEKLFF TGTGCCAGCAGCGTAGGATCTACCGGGACGACTAATGAAAAACTGTTTTTT
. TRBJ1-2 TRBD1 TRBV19 CASIRTGGWGYTF TGTGCCAGTATCCGGACAGGAGGCTGGGGCTACACCTTC
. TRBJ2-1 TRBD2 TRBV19 CASSPGGTSGGASEQFF TGTGCCAGTAGTCCCGGGGGGACTAGCGGGGGGGCGAGTGAGCAGTTCTTC
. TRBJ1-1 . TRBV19 CASSWGMNTEAFF TGTGCCAGTAGTTGGGGGATGAACACTGAAGCTTTCTTT
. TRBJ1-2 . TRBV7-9 CASSPDSYGYTF TGTGCCAGCAGCCCGGACAGCTATGGCTACACCTTC
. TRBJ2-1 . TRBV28 CASSLRGDYAYNEQFF TGTGCCAGCAGTTTAAGGGGGGATTACGCCTACAATGAGCAGTTCTTC
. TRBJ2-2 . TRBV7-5 CVRRVRTGSNTGELFF TGTGTCAGAAGGGTCCGGACAGGGTCGAACACCGGGGAGCTGTTTTTT